The rows below give T cell receptor beta chains drawn from one sample of a study of shared clonotypes between healthy human individuals. Data came from immunoSEQ multiplex PCR; TCRdb stores just in-frame clones and leaves some out. The sample contains hundreds of thousands of clones, 90% to 96% of which appear only once. The material sequenced was naive CD4+ T cells sorted from blood. The receptors were sampled from a woman aged 25-40 years in good health. The CDR3 runs from the conserved cysteine through the conserved F or W. D genes are given only for firm matches.

CASSQVGRTEAFF,TRBV4-1,TRBJ1-1,NA
CASSATKNIQYF,TRBV2,TRBJ2-4,NA
CASSLDRGSNTGELFF,TRBV7-8,TRBJ2-2,TRBD1
CAWSVHEQYF,TRBV30,TRBJ2-7,NA
CASSARQISYEQYF,TRBV10-1,TRBJ2-7,NA
CASSSPDGTYEQYF,TRBV7-9,TRBJ2-7,NA
CASSPTPGPSSYNEQFF,TRBV5-4,TRBJ2-1,NA
CASRWTSGRFQYF,TRBV28,TRBJ2-4,TRBD2
CASGPTPFPEAFF,TRBV12-5,TRBJ1-1,NA
CASSLWSRGGSHEQFF,TRBV27,TRBJ2-1,NA
CASSNPNPPGDSYEQYF,TRBV21-1,TRBJ2-7,NA
CASSLFGVGYTF,TRBV28,TRBJ1-2,NA
CASSLRLAGGQSGNEQFF,TRBV4-1,TRBJ2-1,TRBD2
CASTSRSSYNEQFF,TRBV5-1,TRBJ2-1,NA
CASSLKTGNTIYF,TRBV27,TRBJ1-3,NA
CASSSSGGYEQYF,TRBV11-3,TRBJ2-7,TRBD2
CASSELGMGEQYF,TRBV2,TRBJ2-7,NA
CASSSYGTSGSSEQYF,TRBV28,TRBJ2-7,TRBD2
CASSDGETGNEKLFF,TRBV2,TRBJ1-4,TRBD1
CASSWGLAGNEQFF,TRBV7-9,TRBJ2-1,TRBD2
CASNKQGPLGGYTF,TRBV19,TRBJ1-2,NA
CASSDSGMNTEAFF,TRBV6-1,TRBJ1-1,NA
CASSIVSLQETQYF,TRBV19,TRBJ2-5,NA
CASSGGQGPYEQYF,TRBV2,TRBJ2-7,NA
CSGWGETPYEQYF,TRBV29-1,TRBJ2-7,NA
CASSIRWGVNTEAFF,TRBV6-1,TRBJ1-1,NA
CASSPVGYEQYF,TRBV18,TRBJ2-7,NA
CAIPRGQGAHTGELFF,TRBV28,TRBJ2-2,TRBD1
CASSWAQRESNEQYF,TRBV6-6,TRBJ2-7,TRBD2
CASSINVLDEQYF,TRBV7-9,TRBJ2-7,NA
CASSYLRGTSGNTIYF,TRBV6-6,TRBJ1-3,NA
CASSILAGQAGEQFF,TRBV6-5,TRBJ2-1,NA
CASSAGPPYEQYF,TRBV2,TRBJ2-7,NA
CASSLAGLNTEAFF,TRBV7-6,TRBJ1-1,NA
CASGTDTQYF,TRBV6-5,TRBJ2-3,NA
CASSEQSAGGGGYTF,TRBV28,TRBJ1-2,TRBD1
CASSLGRSGNIYNEQFF,TRBV7-9,TRBJ2-1,NA
CASSIGAAGGAEAFF,TRBV19,TRBJ1-1,NA
CAGGRSYNSPLHF,TRBV28,TRBJ1-6,NA
CASSSTRGQREGRNEQFF,TRBV7-9,TRBJ2-1,TRBD2
CTSSRDVLPGLASYTQYF,TRBV1,TRBJ2-3,NA
CASSLVRTQIADTQYF,TRBV5-1,TRBJ2-3,NA
CASSKGLAGTYEQYF,TRBV7-8,TRBJ2-7,TRBD2
CASSDTALGSVWGF,TRBV6-5,TRBJ2-7,NA
CASSRPGQAHYGYTF,TRBV28,TRBJ1-2,TRBD1